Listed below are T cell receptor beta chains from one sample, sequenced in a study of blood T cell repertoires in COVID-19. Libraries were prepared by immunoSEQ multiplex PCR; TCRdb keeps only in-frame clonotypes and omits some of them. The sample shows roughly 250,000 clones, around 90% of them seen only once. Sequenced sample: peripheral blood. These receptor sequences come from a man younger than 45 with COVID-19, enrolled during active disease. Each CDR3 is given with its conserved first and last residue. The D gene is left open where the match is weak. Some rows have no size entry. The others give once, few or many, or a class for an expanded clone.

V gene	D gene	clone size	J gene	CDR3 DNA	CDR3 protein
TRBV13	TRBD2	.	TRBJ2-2	TGTGCCAGCAGCTTAGGCGGGGGGGCCGGCACCGGGGAGCTGTTTTTT	CASSLGGGAGTGELFF
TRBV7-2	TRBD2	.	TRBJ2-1	TGTGCCAGCAGCTTCTCTAGCGGGAGCTACAATGAGCAGTTCTTC	CASSFSSGSYNEQFF
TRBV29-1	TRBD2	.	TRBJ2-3	TGCAGCGTTGAAGTTGGGACTAGCGGGACCGATACGCAGTATTTT	CSVEVGTSGTDTQYF
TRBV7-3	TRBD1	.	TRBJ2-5	TGTGCCAGCAGCGTTACAGGGGGCAGGGAGACCCAGTACTTC	CASSVTGGRETQYF
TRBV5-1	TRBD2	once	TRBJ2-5	TGCGCCAGCCGATCGGGACTAGCGATGGAGACCCAGTACTTC	CASRSGLAMETQYF
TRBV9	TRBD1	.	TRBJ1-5	TGTGCCAGCCCCTCATCGGGACAGCGCAATCAGCCCCAGCATTTT	CASPSSGQRNQPQHF
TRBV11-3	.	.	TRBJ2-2	TGTGCCAGCAGCTTAAGAGGCTCAGGGGGGCCCACCGGGGAGCTGTTTTTT	CASSLRGSGGPTGELFF
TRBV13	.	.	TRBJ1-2	TGTGCCAGCAGCTTAGTCGGGGGGCGAGGCTATGGCTACACCTTC	CASSLVGGRGYGYTF
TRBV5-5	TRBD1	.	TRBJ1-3	TGTGCCAGCAGCCTACGGACAGGGGATAGTGGAAACACCATATATTTT	CASSLRTGDSGNTIYF
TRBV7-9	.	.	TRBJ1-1	TGTGCCAGCAGCCAATCTCCGAGGTTTGAGAACACTGAAGCTTTCTTT	CASSQSPRFENTEAFF
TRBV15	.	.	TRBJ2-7	TGTGCCACCAGCAAGCTCGGTGACCGGGATGCGAGCTCCTACGAGCAGTACTTC	CATSKLGDRDASSYEQYF
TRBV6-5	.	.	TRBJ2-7	TGTGCCAGCAACAGGGCAGGGGTCGTATACGAGCAGTACTTC	CASNRAGVVYEQYF
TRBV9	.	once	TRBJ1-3	TGTGCCAGCAGCCCCCTTCAGGGTTCTGGAAACACCATATATTTT	CASSPLQGSGNTIYF
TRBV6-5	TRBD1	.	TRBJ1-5	TGTGCCAGCAGTTACGACAGGGAGTGGCCCCAGCATTTT	CASSYDREWPQHF
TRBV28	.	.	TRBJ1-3	TGTGCCAGCAGTTTATCGGTGGGGCCTGGAAACACCATATATTTT	CASSLSVGPGNTIYF
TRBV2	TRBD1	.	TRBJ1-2	TGTGCCAGCAGCCTCCCCGGACAGGGTGGCTACACCTTC	CASSLPGQGGYTF
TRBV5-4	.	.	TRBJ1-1	TGTGCCAGCAGCTTGGAACAGGCAGCCATCAACACTGAAGCTTTCTTT	CASSLEQAAINTEAFF
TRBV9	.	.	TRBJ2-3	TGTGCCAGCAGCGAGCGGGTGACCGGCACAGATACGCAGTATTTT	CASSERVTGTDTQYF
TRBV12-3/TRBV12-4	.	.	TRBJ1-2	TGTGCCAGCAGTTTAGCCTCCTCCGGCTACACCTTC	CASSLASSGYTF
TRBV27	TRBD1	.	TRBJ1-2	TGTGCCAGCAGTTTGCGACAGGGAAGGGTTGGCTACACCTTC	CASSLRQGRVGYTF
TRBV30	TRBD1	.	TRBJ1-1	TGTGCCTGGAGAATTATGGGACAGACAAACACTGAAGCTTTCTTT	CAWRIMGQTNTEAFF
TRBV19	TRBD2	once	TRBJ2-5	TGTGCCAGCGCGGGACTAGCGGGGGGGCAAGAGACCCAGTACTTC	CASAGLAGGQETQYF
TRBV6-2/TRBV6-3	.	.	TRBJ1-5	TGTGCCAGCAGTTACGGGGGGAGAGCCCAGCCCCAGCATTTT	CASSYGGRAQPQHF
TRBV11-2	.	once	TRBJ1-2	TGTGCCAGCAGCTTAGGCGGGGACTATGGCTACACCTTC	CASSLGGDYGYTF
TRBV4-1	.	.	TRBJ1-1	TGCGCCAGCAGCCAAGGGGGGACACCGAACACTGAAGCTTTCTTT	CASSQGGTPNTEAFF
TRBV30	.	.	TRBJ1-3	TGTGCCTGGAGTGTTGGCAATTCTGGAAACACCATATATTTT	CAWSVGNSGNTIYF
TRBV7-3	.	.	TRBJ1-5	TGTGCCAGCAGCCCCTGGACAACCTTAACTAGCAATCAGCCCCAGCATTTT	CASSPWTTLTSNQPQHF
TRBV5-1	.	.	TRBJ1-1	TGCGCCAGCAGCTCGCTGGGACAACCGAACACTGAAGCTTTCTTT	CASSSLGQPNTEAFF
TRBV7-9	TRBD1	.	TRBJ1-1	TGTGCCAGCAGCTCCGACAGGGGCAACACTGAAGCTTTCTTT	CASSSDRGNTEAFF
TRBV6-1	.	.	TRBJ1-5	TGTGCCAGCAGTGAATATTCACTACGAAATCAGCCCCAGCATTTT	CASSEYSLRNQPQHF
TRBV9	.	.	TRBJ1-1	TGTGCCAGCAGCGTAAGCCAGGATAACACTGAAGCTTTCTTT	CASSVSQDNTEAFF
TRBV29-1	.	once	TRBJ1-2	TGCAGCGTTGACAGGGGATATGGCTACACCTTC	CSVDRGYGYTF
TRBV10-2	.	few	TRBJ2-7	TGCGCCAGCAGTGATACAGGGAAATACGAGCAGTACTTC	CASSDTGKYEQYF
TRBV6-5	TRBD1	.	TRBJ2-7	TGTGCCAGCAGTTCCAACAGGGGTTTCCACGAGCAGTACTTC	CASSSNRGFHEQYF
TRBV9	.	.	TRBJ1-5	TGTGCCAGCAGCGTTGACAGTCAGAGTCCCCAGCATTTT	CASSVDSQSPQHF
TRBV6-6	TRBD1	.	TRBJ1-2	TGTGCCAGCCAACAGGGGATCTATGGCTACACCTTC	CASQQGIYGYTF
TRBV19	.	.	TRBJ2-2	TGTGCCAGTAGTATAGGGCCCCAGTCTTTGGCCGGGGAGCTGTTTTTT	CASSIGPQSLAGELFF
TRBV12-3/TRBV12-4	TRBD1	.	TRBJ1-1	TGTGCCAGCACCCGACAGGGTCACACTGAAGCTTTCTTT	CASTRQGHTEAFF
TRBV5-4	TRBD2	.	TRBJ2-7	TGTGCCAGCAGCCCGGGACTAGGGAGCTCCTACGAGCAGTACTTC	CASSPGLGSSYEQYF
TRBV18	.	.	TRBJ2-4	TGTGCCAGCTCACCACCAGGAGGCATTCAGTACTTC	CASSPPGGIQYF
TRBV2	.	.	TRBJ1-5	TGTGCCAGCAGTGTTGGAGGTCAGCCCCAGCATTTT	CASSVGGQPQHF